This T cell receptor (beta chain) derives from a study of early T cells in non-severe SARS-CoV-2 infection. Study-level information: Chains were not paired, and sequencing was done on bulk RNA from unsorted whole blood. Whole-study findings and limits: Private and CD4 specificities were missed by VDJdb matching, skewed to anti-spike CD8.

This clonotype appeared many times. Its cognate antigen is unknown. Individual cDNA molecules carried attached unique molecular identifiers. Using its own MiXCR run on the 5' RACE reads, TCRdb lists one record per CDR3 protein. Of tens of thousands of distinct CDR3 sequences listed, about 9.4% are singletons. V was shortened by 6 bases and J by 4 bases, with 4 bases between the two germline ends. This CDR3 spans 11 amino acids. The sample consisted of whole blood, taken at baseline. V usage is TRBV12-3 or TRBV12-4 and J usage is TRBJ2-1; D is undetermined. The clonotype comes from an adult who was a healthcare worker with PCR-confirmed SARS-CoV-2 infection or an uninfected control (not recorded which). CDR3 sequence reads: CASSQYNEQFF. The CDR3 DNA is TGTGCCAGCAGCCAATACAATGAGCAGTTCTTC.